Below are 9 T cell receptor beta chains sequenced from a single sample in a study of identifying expanded T cells in peripheral blood. The protocol was immunoSEQ multiplex PCR, while the TCRdb copy is restricted to in-frame clones and leaves out a portion. The sample lists about 84,000 clones, around 88% occurring once. The sample taken for sequencing was blood. These receptor sequences come from a person between 18 and 75 years old in good health.

This clone was recorded once. V gene TRBV6-1 combines with J gene TRBJ1-3; D unclear. The V and J ends lost 10 bases and 2 bases respectively, with 6 bases between them. Germline lookup yields CDR1 MNHNS and CDR2 SASEGT. This CDR3 comprises 11 residues. The chain's CDR3 is CATLAGNTIYF. The CDR3, as DNA: TGTGCCACGTTAGCTGGAAACACCATATATTTT.

The rearrangement uses TRBV30 and TRBJ2-5; TRBD1 matches at 8 bases. The CDR3 is 15 amino acids. The V gene's germline CDR1 is GTSNPN and CDR2 SVGIG (reference sequence). The V and J ends lost 4 bases and 5 bases, in that order; junction bases with no gene match: 12. CDR3: CAWNHHFGDRETQYF. CDR3 in DNA: TGTGCCTGGAACCACCATTTCGGGGACAGGGAGACCCAGTACTTC.

This chain connects TRBV7-2 to TRBJ1-2, with D maybe TRBD1 (6 bases). This CDR3 contains 13 residues. The V gene lost 5 bases and the J gene lost 5 bases, with 12 bases spanning the gap. Germline V gene lookup returns CDR1 SGHTA and CDR2 FQGNSA. The CDR3 coding sequence is TGTGCCAGCAGCCCGGACAGTTCTTATGGCTACACCTTC. This encodes CASSPDSSYGYTF. Full variable domain (outside the CDR3, taken from reference TRBV7-2 and TRBJ1-2): GAGVSQSPSNKVTEKGKDVELRCDPISGHTALYWYRQSLGQGLEFLIYFQGNSAPDKSGLPSDRFSAERTGGSVSTLTIQRTQQEDSAVYLCASSPDSSYGYTFGSGTRLTVV.

In this sample, this clone turned up once. This chain joins TRBV4-1 and TRBJ1-2; TRBD1 is a possible D gene (5 bases). CDR1 is MGHRA, CDR2 YSYEKL, per germline. V was clipped by 2 bases and J by 7 bases, with 20 bases between them. The CDR3 runs 16 residues. The CDR3 DNA reads as TGCGCCAGCAGCCAAACCACCGGGACCGGGAACGGTGGCTACACCTTC. Translating it yields CASSQTTGTGNGGYTF.

This clone has a single count. CDR3 amino acids: CASRSDSTINNEQFF. In nucleotides, the CDR3 is TGTGCCAGCAGATCCGACAGCACCATTAACAATGAGCAGTTCTTC. The chain carries TRBV7-9 and TRBJ2-1; TRBD1 is a possible D gene (5 bases). The CDR3 covers 15 residues. The ends were cut back, 6 bases at V and 5 bases at J, with 17 bases in the middle. CDR1 and CDR2 from the germline V gene are SEHNR and FQNEAQ (reference sequence).

This chain joins TRBV30 and TRBJ1-1; D unresolved. CDR3 size: 13 residues. V lost 8 bases and J lost 0, with 13 bases in between. Germline V gene lookup returns CDR1 GTSNPN and CDR2 SVGIG (reference sequence). Here the CDR3 reads CAQKRNMNTEAFF. Written as DNA, the CDR3 is TGTGCCCAAAAAAGGAACATGAACACTGAAGCTTTCTTT. The entire variable domain, with the rest obtained from reference TRBV30 and TRBJ1-1, is as follows: SQTIHQWPATLVQPVGSPLSLECTVEGTSNPNLYWYRQAAGRGLQLLFYSVGIGQISSEVPQNLSASRPQDRQFILSSKKLLLSDSGFYLCAQKRNMNTEAFFGQGTRLTVV.

The rearrangement uses TRBV7-2 and TRBJ1-5; 9 bases align to TRBD1. The CDR3 spans 16 residues. In germline, CDR1 is SGHTA, CDR2 FQGNSA. With 4 bases clipped from V and 2 bases from J, the junction kept 6 bases outside the gene matches. CDR3 residues: CASSSGQGMGNQPQHF. The CDR3 region has the DNA TGTGCCAGCAGCTCCGGACAGGGGATGGGCAATCAGCCCCAGCATTTT.

The chain recombines TRBV9 with TRBJ2-1; either TRBD1 or TRBD2 may supply D (6 bases each). V was shortened by 4 bases and J by 0 bases, with 20 bases between the two germline ends. The germline CDR1 and CDR2 sequences are SGDLS and YYNGEE. The CDR3 covers 18 residues. CDR3 sequence: CASSSRSGALSSYNEQFF. CDR3 in DNA: TGTGCCAGCAGCTCCCGCTCGGGGGCCCTTAGCTCCTACAATGAGCAGTTCTTC.

The chain carries TRBV7-2 and TRBJ1-2; D unclear. Looked up from germline, CDR1 is SGHTA and CDR2 is FQGNSA. Trimming removed 5 bases from V and 9 bases from J, with 13 bases in between. This CDR3 has 12 amino acids. DNA for the CDR3: TGTGCCAGCAGCCCAGACTCGGGGAGCTACACCTTC. Translated: CASSPDSGSYTF.